This T cell receptor (beta chain) was sequenced in a study of blood T cell repertoires in COVID-19. At the level of the study: Specimens from acute and convalescent COVID-19 originated in the United States, Italy and Spain.

Germline V gene lookup returns CDR1 DFQATT and CDR2 SNEGSKA (reference sequence). With 3 bases removed from V and 4 bases from J, the gap between germline ends came to 9 bases. This CDR3 is 12 amino acids long. The data were produced by immunoSEQ multiplex PCR, yet TCRdb's version contains in-frame clones alone and is incomplete. The data show roughly 280,000 clones, over 75% seen once. This TCR was sampled from a woman in her seventies with acute or convalescent COVID-19. V is TRBV20-1 and J is TRBJ1-1; no clear D. The specimen was peripheral blood. CDR3 protein: CSASFVATEAFF. The CDR3 region has the DNA TGCAGTGCTAGTTTTGTGGCCACTGAAGCTTTCTTT.